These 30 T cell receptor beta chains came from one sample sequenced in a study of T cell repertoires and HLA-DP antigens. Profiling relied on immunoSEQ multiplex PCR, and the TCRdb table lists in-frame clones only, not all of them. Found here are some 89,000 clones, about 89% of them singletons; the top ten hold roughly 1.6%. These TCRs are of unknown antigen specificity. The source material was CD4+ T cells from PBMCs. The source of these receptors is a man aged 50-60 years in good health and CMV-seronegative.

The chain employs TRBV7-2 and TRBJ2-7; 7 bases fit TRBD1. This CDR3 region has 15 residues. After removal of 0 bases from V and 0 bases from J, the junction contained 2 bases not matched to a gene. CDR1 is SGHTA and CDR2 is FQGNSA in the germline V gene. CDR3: CASSLAGGSSYEQYF. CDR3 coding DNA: TGTGCCAGCAGCTTAGCAGGGGGCAGCTCCTACGAGCAGTACTTC.

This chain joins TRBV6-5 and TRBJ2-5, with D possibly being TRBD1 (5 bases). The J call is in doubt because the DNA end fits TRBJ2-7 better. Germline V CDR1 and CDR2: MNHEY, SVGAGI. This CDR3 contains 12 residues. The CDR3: CASRGQTYEQYF. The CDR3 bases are TGTGCCAGCAGGGGGCAGACCTACGAGCAGTACTTC.

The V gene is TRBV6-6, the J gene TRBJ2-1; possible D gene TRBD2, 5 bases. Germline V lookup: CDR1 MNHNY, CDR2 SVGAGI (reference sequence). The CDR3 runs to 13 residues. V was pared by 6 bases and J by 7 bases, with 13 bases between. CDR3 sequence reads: CASSPPGVNEQFF. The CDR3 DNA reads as TGTGCCAGCAGCCCCCCCGGGGTTAATGAGCAGTTCTTC.

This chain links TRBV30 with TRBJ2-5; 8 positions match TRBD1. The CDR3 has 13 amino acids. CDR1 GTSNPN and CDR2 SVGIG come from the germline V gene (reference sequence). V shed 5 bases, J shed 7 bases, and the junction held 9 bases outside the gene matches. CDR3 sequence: CAWGLTGAGTQYF. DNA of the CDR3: TGTGCCTGGGGTCTGACAGGGGCGGGGACCCAGTACTTC.

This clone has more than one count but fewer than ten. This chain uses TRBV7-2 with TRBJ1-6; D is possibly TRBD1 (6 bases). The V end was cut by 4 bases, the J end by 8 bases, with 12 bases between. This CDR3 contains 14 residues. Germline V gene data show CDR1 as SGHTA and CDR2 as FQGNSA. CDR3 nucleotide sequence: TGTGCCAGCAGCTCACAGGGAATTCATTCACCCCTCCACTTT. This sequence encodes CASSSQGIHSPLHF. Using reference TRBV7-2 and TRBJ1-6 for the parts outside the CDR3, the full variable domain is GAGVSQSPSNKVTEKGKDVELRCDPISGHTALYWYRQSLGQGLEFLIYFQGNSAPDKSGLPSDRFSAERTGGSVSTLTIQRTQQEDSAVYLCASSSQGIHSPLHFGNGTRLTVT.

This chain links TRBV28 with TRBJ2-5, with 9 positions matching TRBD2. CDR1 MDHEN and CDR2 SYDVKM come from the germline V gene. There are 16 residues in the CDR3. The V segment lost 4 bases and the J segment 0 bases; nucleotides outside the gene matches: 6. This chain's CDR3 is CASSSVTSGNQETQYF. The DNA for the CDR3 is TGTGCCAGCAGTTCCGTGACTAGCGGCAACCAAGAGACCCAGTACTTC.

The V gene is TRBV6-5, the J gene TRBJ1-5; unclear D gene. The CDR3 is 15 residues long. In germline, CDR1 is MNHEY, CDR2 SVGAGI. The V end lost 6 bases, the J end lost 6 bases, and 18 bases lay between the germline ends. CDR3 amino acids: CASSPTAGFGQPQHF. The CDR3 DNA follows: TGTGCCAGCAGCCCAACTGCGGGTTTCGGTCAGCCCCAGCATTTT.

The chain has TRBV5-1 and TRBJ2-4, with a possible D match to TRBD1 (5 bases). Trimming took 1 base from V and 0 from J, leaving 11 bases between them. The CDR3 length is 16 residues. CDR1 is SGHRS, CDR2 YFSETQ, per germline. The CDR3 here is CASSLLGAAAKNIQYF. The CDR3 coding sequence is TGCGCCAGCAGCTTGCTAGGGGCGGCAGCCAAAAACATTCAGTACTTC.

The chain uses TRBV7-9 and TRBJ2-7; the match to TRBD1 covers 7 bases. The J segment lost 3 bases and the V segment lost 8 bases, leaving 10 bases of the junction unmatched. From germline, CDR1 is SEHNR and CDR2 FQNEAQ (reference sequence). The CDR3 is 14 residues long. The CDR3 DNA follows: TGTGCCAGCGGGGGACAGACAAAACACTACGAGCAGTACTTC. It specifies CASGGQTKHYEQYF.

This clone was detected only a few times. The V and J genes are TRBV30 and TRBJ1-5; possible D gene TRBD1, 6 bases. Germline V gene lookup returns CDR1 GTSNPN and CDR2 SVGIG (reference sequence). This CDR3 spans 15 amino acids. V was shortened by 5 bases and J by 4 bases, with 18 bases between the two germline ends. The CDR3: CAWSAGQSPNQPQHF. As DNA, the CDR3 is TGTGCCTGGTCCGCAGGACAGTCCCCTAATCAGCCCCAGCATTTT.

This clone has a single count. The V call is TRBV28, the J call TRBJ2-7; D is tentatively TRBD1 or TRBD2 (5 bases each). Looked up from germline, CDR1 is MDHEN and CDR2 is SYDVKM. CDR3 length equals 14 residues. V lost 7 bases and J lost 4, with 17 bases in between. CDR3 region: CASTGTAPPYEQYF. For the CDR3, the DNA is TGTGCCAGCACCGGGACGGCCCCTCCATACGAGCAGTACTTC. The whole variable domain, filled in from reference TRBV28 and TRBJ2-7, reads DVKVTQSSRYLVKRTGEKVFLECVQDMDHENMFWYRQDPGLGLRLIYFSYDVKMKEKGDIPEGYSVSREKKERFSLILESASTNQTSMYLCASTGTAPPYEQYFGPGTRLTVT.

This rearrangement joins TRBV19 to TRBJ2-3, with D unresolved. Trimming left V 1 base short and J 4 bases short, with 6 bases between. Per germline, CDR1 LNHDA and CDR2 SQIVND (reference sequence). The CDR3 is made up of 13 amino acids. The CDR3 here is CASSIARPDTQYF. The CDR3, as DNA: TGTGCCAGTAGTATAGCCAGGCCAGATACGCAGTATTTT.

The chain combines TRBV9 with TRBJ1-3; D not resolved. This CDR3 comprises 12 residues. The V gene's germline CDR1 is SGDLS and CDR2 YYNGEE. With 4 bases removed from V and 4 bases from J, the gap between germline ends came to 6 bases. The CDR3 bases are TGTGCCAGCAGCCCCCCAGGAAACACCATATATTTT. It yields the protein CASSPPGNTIYF.

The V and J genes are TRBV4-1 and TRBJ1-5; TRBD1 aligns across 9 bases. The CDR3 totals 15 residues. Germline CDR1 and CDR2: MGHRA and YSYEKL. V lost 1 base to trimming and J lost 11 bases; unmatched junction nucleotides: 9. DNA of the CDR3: TGCGCCAGCAGCCAAGGGACAGGGGCCCGTTGGGCCCAGCATTTT. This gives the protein CASSQGTGARWAQHF.

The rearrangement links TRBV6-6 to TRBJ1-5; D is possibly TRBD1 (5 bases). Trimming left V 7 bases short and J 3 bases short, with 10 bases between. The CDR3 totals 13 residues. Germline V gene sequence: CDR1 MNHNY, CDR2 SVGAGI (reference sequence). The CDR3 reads CASTRGANQPQHF. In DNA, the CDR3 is TGTGCCAGCACCCGGGGCGCCAATCAGCCCCAGCATTTT.

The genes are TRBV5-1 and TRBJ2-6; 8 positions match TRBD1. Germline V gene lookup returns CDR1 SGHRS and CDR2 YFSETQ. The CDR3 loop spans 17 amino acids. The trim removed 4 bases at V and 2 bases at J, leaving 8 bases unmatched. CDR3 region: CASSAQTGVAGANVLTF. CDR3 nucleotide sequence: TGCGCCAGCAGCGCCCAGACAGGGGTCGCTGGGGCCAACGTCCTGACTTTC. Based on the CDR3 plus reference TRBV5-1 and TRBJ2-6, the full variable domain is KAGVTQTPRYLIKTRGQQVTLSCSPISGHRSVSWYQQTPGQGLQFLFEYFSETQRNKGNFPGRFSGRQFSNSRSEMNVSTLELGDSALYLCASSAQTGVAGANVLTFGAGSRLTVL.

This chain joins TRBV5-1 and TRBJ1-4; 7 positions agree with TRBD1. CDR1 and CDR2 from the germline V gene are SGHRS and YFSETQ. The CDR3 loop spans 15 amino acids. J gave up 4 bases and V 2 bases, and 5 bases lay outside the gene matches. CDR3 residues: CASSFTGEGNEKLFF. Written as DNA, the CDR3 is TGCGCCAGCAGCTTTACAGGGGAGGGTAATGAAAAACTGTTTTTT.

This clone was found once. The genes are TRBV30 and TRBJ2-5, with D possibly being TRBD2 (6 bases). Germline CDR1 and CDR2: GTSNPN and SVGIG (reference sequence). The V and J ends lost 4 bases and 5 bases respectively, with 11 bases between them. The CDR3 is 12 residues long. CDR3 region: CAWTGDGETQYF. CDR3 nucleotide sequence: TGTGCCTGGACGGGGGATGGTGAGACCCAGTACTTC. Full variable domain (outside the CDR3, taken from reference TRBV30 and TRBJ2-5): SQTIHQWPATLVQPVGSPLSLECTVEGTSNPNLYWYRQAAGRGLQLLFYSVGIGQISSEVPQNLSASRPQDRQFILSSKKLLLSDSGFYLCAWTGDGETQYFGPGTRLLVL.

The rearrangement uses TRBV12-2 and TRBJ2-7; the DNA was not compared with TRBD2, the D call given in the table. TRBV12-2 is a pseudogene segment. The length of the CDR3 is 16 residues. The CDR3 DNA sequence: TGTGCAAGTCGCCCGCCTCGACTAGCGGGCTCCTACGAGCAGTACTTC. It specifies CASRPPRLAGSYEQYF.

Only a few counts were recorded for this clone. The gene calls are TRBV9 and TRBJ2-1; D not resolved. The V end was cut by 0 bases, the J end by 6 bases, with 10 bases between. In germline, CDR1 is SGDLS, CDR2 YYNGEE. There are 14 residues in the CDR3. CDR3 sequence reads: CASSVGTSFNEQFF. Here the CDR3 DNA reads TGTGCCAGCAGCGTAGGGACCAGTTTCAATGAGCAGTTCTTC.

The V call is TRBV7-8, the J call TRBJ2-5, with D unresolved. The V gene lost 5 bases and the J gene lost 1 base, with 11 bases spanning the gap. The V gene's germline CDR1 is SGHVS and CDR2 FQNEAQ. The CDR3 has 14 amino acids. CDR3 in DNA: TGTGCCAGCAGCCAACAGAGTTTCCAAGAGACCCAGTACTTC. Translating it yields CASSQQSFQETQYF.

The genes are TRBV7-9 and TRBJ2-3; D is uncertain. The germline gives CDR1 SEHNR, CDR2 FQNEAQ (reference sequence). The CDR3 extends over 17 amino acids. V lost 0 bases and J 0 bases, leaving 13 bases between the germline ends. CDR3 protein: CASSLAKSISSTDTQYF. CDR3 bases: TGTGCCAGCAGCTTAGCGAAGTCAATCTCTAGCACAGATACGCAGTATTTT.

The CDR3 region is CASSPTSGTGSGEQYF. The CDR3 nucleotides read TGTGCCAGCTCACCAACCTCGGGGACAGGGAGTGGCGAGCAGTACTTC. The chain is built from TRBV18 and TRBJ2-7, with TRBD1 matching 9 bases. The CDR3 loop spans 16 amino acids. V dropped 2 bases and J dropped 6; count of bases not matched to a gene: 11. Germline V gene data show CDR1 as KGHSH and CDR2 as LQKENI.

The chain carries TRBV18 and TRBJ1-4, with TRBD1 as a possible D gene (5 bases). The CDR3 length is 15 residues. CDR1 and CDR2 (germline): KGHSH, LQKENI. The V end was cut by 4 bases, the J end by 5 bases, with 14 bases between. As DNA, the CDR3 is TGTGCCAGCTCACGACCGGGGCCGGCGAATGAAAAACTGTTTTTT. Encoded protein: CASSRPGPANEKLFF.

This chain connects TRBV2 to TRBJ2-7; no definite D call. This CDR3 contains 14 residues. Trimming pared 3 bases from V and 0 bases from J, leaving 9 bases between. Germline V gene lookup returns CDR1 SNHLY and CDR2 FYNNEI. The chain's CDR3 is CASSDWASSYEQYF. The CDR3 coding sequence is TGTGCCAGCAGTGACTGGGCAAGCTCCTACGAGCAGTACTTC.

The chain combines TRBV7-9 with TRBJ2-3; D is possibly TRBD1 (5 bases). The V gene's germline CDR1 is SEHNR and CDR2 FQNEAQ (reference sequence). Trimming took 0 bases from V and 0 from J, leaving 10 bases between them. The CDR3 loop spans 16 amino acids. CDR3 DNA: TGTGCCAGCAGCTTAGCGCGGACACCCAGCACAGATACGCAGTATTTT. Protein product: CASSLARTPSTDTQYF.

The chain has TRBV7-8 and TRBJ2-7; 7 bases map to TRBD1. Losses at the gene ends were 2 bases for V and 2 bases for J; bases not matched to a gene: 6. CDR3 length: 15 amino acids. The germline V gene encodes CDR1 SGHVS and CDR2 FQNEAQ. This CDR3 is CASSLRGTDTYEQYF. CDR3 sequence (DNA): TGTGCCAGCAGCTTAAGGGGGACAGATACCTACGAGCAGTACTTC.

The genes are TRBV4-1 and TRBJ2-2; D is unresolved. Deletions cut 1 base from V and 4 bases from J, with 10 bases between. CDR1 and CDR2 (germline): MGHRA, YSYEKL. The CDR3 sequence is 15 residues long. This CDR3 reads CASSQVVPITGELFF. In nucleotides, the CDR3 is TGCGCCAGCAGCCAAGTTGTCCCAATCACCGGGGAGCTGTTTTTT.

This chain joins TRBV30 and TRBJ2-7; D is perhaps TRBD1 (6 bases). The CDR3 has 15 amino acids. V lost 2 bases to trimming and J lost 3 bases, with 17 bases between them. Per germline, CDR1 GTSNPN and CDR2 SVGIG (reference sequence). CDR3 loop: CAWSPGLGRGYEQYF. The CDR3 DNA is TGTGCCTGGAGTCCAGGCCTTGGCAGGGGCTACGAGCAGTACTTC.

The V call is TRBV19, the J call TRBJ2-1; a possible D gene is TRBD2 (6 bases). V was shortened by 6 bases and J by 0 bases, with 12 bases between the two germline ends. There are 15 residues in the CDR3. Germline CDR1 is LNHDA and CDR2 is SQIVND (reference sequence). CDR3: CASRNGGASYNEQFF. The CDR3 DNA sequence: TGTGCCAGTAGGAATGGAGGGGCCTCCTACAATGAGCAGTTCTTC.